These T cell receptor beta chains were read from a single sample in a study of T cell responses to AZD1222 COVID-19 vaccine. Measured with immunoSEQ multiplex PCR; TCRdb has only the in-frame clones, and not every one. The data show about 140,000 clones, 90% seen once. Material: peripheral blood, obtained on day 0 of AZD1222 vaccination. These receptors all stem from an adult in good health. The CDR3 runs from the conserved cysteine through the conserved F or W. The D gene is left open where the match is weak. Size is stated for part of the rows, as once, few or many counts, or as a class when the clone is expanded.

16	TRBJ2-1	NA	TRBV7-7	NA	TGTGCTAGCAGCTTAGCTCCTAGCGCGAGTCGGAATGAGCAGTTCTTC	CASSLAPSASRNEQFF
15	TRBJ1-6	NA	TRBV7-6	NA	TGTGCCAGCAGCTTAGGCCGAGGGTTGGGGTCACCCCTCCACTTT	CASSLGRGLGSPLHF
15	TRBJ1-5	once	TRBV28	TRBD1	TGTGCCAGCAGTATTACAGGGGTCCGCAATCAGCCCCAGCATTTT	CASSITGVRNQPQHF
16	TRBJ2-3	NA	TRBV6-2/TRBV6-3	NA	TGTGCCAGCAGTCCCCTTTTTCAGTCCATTGAGGATACGCAGTATTTT	CASSPLFQSIEDTQYF
14	TRBJ1-5	NA	TRBV19	TRBD1	TGTGCCAGTATAGGGACAGGGGGCCTTCAGCCCCAGCATTTT	CASIGTGGLQPQHF
13	TRBJ2-7	NA	TRBV30	NA	TGTGCCTGGATTTCCTTTAGGACCTACGAGCAGTACTTC	CAWISFRTYEQYF
15	TRBJ1-1	NA	TRBV18	NA	TGTGCCAGCTCCTCGGACAGTCCTCGGGGCACTGAAGCTTTCTTT	CASSSDSPRGTEAFF
18	TRBJ2-3	NA	TRBV3-1/TRBV3-2	TRBD2	TGTGCCAGCAGCCACAGGGCTAGCGGGGGCCTAAGCACAGATACGCAGTATTTT	CASSHRASGGLSTDTQYF
12	TRBJ1-1	once	TRBV5-5	NA	TGTGCCAGCAGCTTGTTATACGGTGAAGCTTTCTTT	CASSLLYGEAFF
13	TRBJ1-1	NA	TRBV29-1	TRBD1	TGCAGCGTCGCCGGACAGGCGAACACTGAAGCTTTCTTT	CSVAGQANTEAFF
15	TRBJ2-1	NA	TRBV14	TRBD1	TGTGCCAGCAGCCCTCAGGACAGGGTGAAAGGTGAGCAGTTCTTC	CASSPQDRVKGEQFF
14	TRBJ2-1	NA	TRBV11-3	NA	TGTGCCAGCAGTTTCCTGCAGGGATCGAATGAGCAGTTCTTC	CASSFLQGSNEQFF
16	TRBJ2-7	NA	TRBV21-1	NA	TGTGCCAGCAGCGAAGCGGGACTAGCGGGAGTGGACGAGCAGTACTTC	CASSEAGLAGVDEQYF
18	TRBJ1-5	NA	TRBV19	NA	TGTGCCAGTAGTATACCCCGGGGTTCAGGGATCGGCAATCAGCCCCAGCATTTT	CASSIPRGSGIGNQPQHF
14	TRBJ1-3	NA	TRBV21-1	NA	TGTGCCAGCAGCTTAGAGGGGTCTGGAAACACCATATATTTT	CASSLEGSGNTIYF
13	TRBJ1-2	NA	TRBV19	NA	TGTGCCAGTAGTATGGACGGATACTATGGCTACACCTTC	CASSMDGYYGYTF
15	TRBJ1-2	NA	TRBV6-6	TRBD1	TGTGCCAGCACCCCGCCCCTGAGACAGGGTGCGGGCTACACCTTC	CASTPPLRQGAGYTF
15	TRBJ2-7	NA	TRBV5-1	NA	TGCGCCAGCAGCTTGGGGCCGGGACCTAACTACGAGCAGTACTTC	CASSLGPGPNYEQYF
17	TRBJ1-3	NA	TRBV6-2/TRBV6-3	NA	TGTGCCAGCAGCCCATTTGGGAGGACTCATACTGGAAACACCATATATTTT	CASSPFGRTHTGNTIYF
15	TRBJ2-1	NA	TRBV7-3	TRBD2	TGTGCCAGCAGCTTAGGACTAGCGGGAGTCAATGAGCAGTTCTTC	CASSLGLAGVNEQFF
14	TRBJ2-7	NA	TRBV9	TRBD1	TGTGCCAGCAGCGTAGCCAGGACAGGGGTCGAGCAGTACTTC	CASSVARTGVEQYF
15	TRBJ1-2	NA	TRBV5-1	NA	TGCGCCAGCAGCTTGGTTGTGGCGGCAGTCTATGGCTACACCTTC	CASSLVVAAVYGYTF
15	TRBJ2-5	NA	TRBV5-4	TRBD2	TGTGCCAGCAGCTTGTCAGCGGGGGCTGTGGAGACCCAGTACTTC	CASSLSAGAVETQYF
15	TRBJ2-4	NA	TRBV6-1	TRBD1	TGTGCCAGCAGTGAACCCCTACAGGGGGAAAACATTCAGTACTTC	CASSEPLQGENIQYF
16	TRBJ1-1	NA	TRBV9	NA	TGTGCCAGCAATACGGACCAGGGCATCCTGAACACTGAAGCTTTCTTT	CASNTDQGILNTEAFF
12	TRBJ1-6	NA	TRBV5-4	NA	TGTGCCAGCAGCCCACTTAATTCACCCCTCCACTTT	CASSPLNSPLHF
14	TRBJ1-6	NA	TRBV19	TRBD1	TGTGCCAGTAGTATCACGACAGGGAGGGCACCCCTCCACTTT	CASSITTGRAPLHF
19	TRBJ2-1	once	TRBV3-1/TRBV3-2	TRBD2	TGTGCCAGCAGCCGACGGGGGGTTTCGGGACTTAGCTCCTACAATGAGCAGTTCTTC	CASSRRGVSGLSSYNEQFF
14	TRBJ2-5	NA	TRBV9	TRBD2	TGTGCCAGCAGCGGTAGCGGGAGCAAAGAGACCCAGTACTTC	CASSGSGSKETQYF
15	TRBJ2-7	NA	TRBV3-1/TRBV3-2	NA	TGTGCCAGCAGCCGGACGGGATCGGCGGTCTCCGAGCAGTACTTC	CASSRTGSAVSEQYF
17	TRBJ1-5	NA	TRBV2	TRBD1	TGTGCCAGCAGCGTCTTACAGGGGGACTTTAGCAATCAGCCCCAGCATTTT	CASSVLQGDFSNQPQHF
13	TRBJ1-2	NA	TRBV11-1	NA	TGTGCCAGCAGTCCAGGGAGGAGTTATGGCTACACCTTC	CASSPGRSYGYTF
12	TRBJ1-1	NA	TRBV30	NA	TGTGCCTGGAGTGTAGAGGGGGTTGAAGCTTTCTTT	CAWSVEGVEAFF
17	TRBJ2-2	NA	TRBV27	TRBD2	TGTGCCAGCAGTTTAGAAGCGGGACTAGCGAACACCGGGGAGCTGTTTTTT	CASSLEAGLANTGELFF
14	TRBJ2-1	few	TRBV11-2	TRBD1	TGTGCCAGCAGCTCAATACAGGGGACACTTGAGCAGTTCTTC	CASSSIQGTLEQFF
14	TRBJ1-4	once	TRBV3-1/TRBV3-2	NA	TGTGCCAGCAGCCAGTGGCAGGGGAACGAAAAACTGTTTTTT	CASSQWQGNEKLFF
14	TRBJ1-5	NA	TRBV15	NA	TGTGCCACCAGCACCCTCCGGGGGGGTCAGCCCCAGCATTTT	CATSTLRGGQPQHF
14	TRBJ1-1	NA	TRBV27	NA	TGTGCCAGCAGTTTGGGCAGGAGTCATACTGAAGCTTTCTTT	CASSLGRSHTEAFF
15	TRBJ2-5	NA	TRBV6-5	TRBD2	TGTGCCAGCAGGGCTACTCGAGCGGGAGTGGAGACCCAGTACTTC	CASRATRAGVETQYF
15	TRBJ2-1	NA	TRBV4-1	TRBD2	TGCGCCAGCAGCCCCGGGAGGGGGGGAATCAATGAGCAGTTCTTC	CASSPGRGGINEQFF
12	TRBJ1-6	NA	TRBV27	NA	TGTGCCAGCAGTTTATATAATTCACCCCTCCACTTT	CASSLYNSPLHF
13	TRBJ1-1	NA	TRBV12-3/TRBV12-4	NA	TGTGCCAGCAGCCGAGCGGGAAACACTGAAGCTTTCTTT	CASSRAGNTEAFF
13	TRBJ1-2	NA	TRBV12-3/TRBV12-4	NA	TGTGCCAGCAGTTTTTCGGGGAGGTATGGCTACACCTTC	CASSFSGRYGYTF
17	TRBJ1-5	once	TRBV7-2	NA	TGTGCCAGCAGCTTAGCGCTTGCAGGAACCGCCGATCAGCCCCAGCATTTT	CASSLALAGTADQPQHF